The next 15 T cell receptor beta chains were all read from a single sample in a study of OX40 agonist ivuxolimab in advanced cancers. Using immunoSEQ multiplex PCR, the repertoire was profiled, and TCRdb retains in-frame clones only, with some absent. Of fewer than 90,000 clones listed, roughly nine tenths are singletons. The sample consisted of CD4+ or CD8+ T cells sorted from blood, taken in a trial of the OX40 agonist ivuxolimab. The origin of the receptors is an adult with an advanced solid tumor such as melanoma, head and neck, liver or kidney cancer.

The chain carries TRBV18 and TRBJ2-3, with a possible D match to TRBD2 (6 bases). Germline CDR1 and CDR2: KGHSH and LQKENI. V was pared by 4 bases and J by 2 bases, with 16 bases between. The CDR3 runs to 16 residues. CDR3 nucleotide sequence: TGTGCCAGCTCACTTGGGACGGCGGGGTTCACAGATACGCAGTATTTT. Translation gives CASSLGTAGFTDTQYF.

This clone is a singleton in its sample. J is TRBJ1-1 and V is TRBV5-4; 8 bases are a match to TRBD1. Losses at the gene ends were 4 bases for V and 7 bases for J; bases not matched to a gene: 9. CDR3 length equals 14 residues. Per the germline V gene, CDR1 is SGHNT and CDR2 is YYREEE (reference sequence). CDR3 in amino acids: CASSIRSGGDEAFF. The CDR3 DNA sequence: TGTGCCAGCAGCATACGATCAGGGGGCGATGAAGCTTTCTTT.

V usage is TRBV5-1 and J usage is TRBJ2-1, with 10 bases that match TRBD2. This CDR3 comprises 16 residues. Germline V lookup: CDR1 SGHRS, CDR2 YFSETQ. The ends lost 0 bases at V and 4 bases at J; junction bases unmatched: 4. DNA of the CDR3: TGCGCCAGCAGCTTGGCCTCAGCGGGGGGGTACAATGAGCAGTTCTTC. Translating it yields CASSLASAGGYNEQFF.

The chain carries TRBV6-5 and TRBJ2-5, with D unclear. The CDR3 length is 13 residues. Germline V lookup: CDR1 MNHEY, CDR2 SVGAGI. Trimming pared 8 bases from V and 10 bases from J, leaving 20 bases between. The CDR3 here is CASRPGHALGQYF. For the CDR3, the DNA is TGTGCCAGCCGCCCCGGGCACGCGCTGGGCCAGTACTTC.

The J gene is TRBJ1-2, the V gene TRBV10-2; D is unclear. V was trimmed by 8 bases and J by 9 bases, leaving 13 bases between them. The CDR3 runs 11 residues. The germline V gene encodes CDR1 WSHSY and CDR2 SAAADI. DNA of the CDR3: TGCGCCAGCGGCGTCGTCGGGAGCTACACCTTC. Translated, it gives CASGVVGSYTF.

The V gene is TRBV15, the J gene TRBJ2-6; the D is unclear. V was pared by 3 bases and J by 0 bases, with 9 bases between. The CDR3 extends over 16 amino acids. In germline, CDR1 is LNHNV, CDR2 YYDKDF (reference sequence). The CDR3 DNA reads TGTGCCACCAGCAGGACACAGAGCTCTGGGGCCAACGTCCTGACTTTC. Translation: CATSRTQSSGANVLTF.

The J gene is TRBJ2-7, the V gene TRBV5-1; D could derive from TRBD1 or TRBD2 (5 bases each). The CDR3 contains 14 residues. The V gene's germline CDR1 is SGHRS and CDR2 YFSETQ. V lost 6 bases to trimming and J lost 7 bases, with 20 bases between them. CDR3 residues: CASTDNSWGKEQYF. CDR3 nucleotide sequence: TGCGCCAGCACGGACAACTCTTGGGGGAAGGAGCAGTACTTC.

This chain links TRBV5-1 with TRBJ1-3; D may be TRBD1 (6 bases). CDR1 SGHRS and CDR2 YFSETQ come from the germline V gene. Trimming took off 0 bases at V and 4 bases at J, with 14 bases between the two ends. The CDR3 covers 16 residues. CDR3 DNA: TGCGCCAGCAGCTTGGTTACGGGGGCGAACGGAAACACCATATATTTT. Translated: CASSLVTGANGNTIYF.

V gene TRBV11-1 combines with J gene TRBJ1-1; D gene ambiguous. Trimming took 5 bases from V and 6 from J, leaving 10 bases between them. The CDR3 covers 12 residues. The germline CDR1 and CDR2 sequences are SGHAT and FQDESV (reference sequence). In DNA, the CDR3 is TGTGCCAGCAGCCAAAGAGGTGCTGAAGCTTTCTTT. It yields the protein CASSQRGAEAFF.

This chain links TRBV30 with TRBJ1-5; D ambiguous. Trimming pared 0 bases from V and 7 bases from J, leaving 10 bases between. Germline CDR1 is GTSNPN and CDR2 is SVGIG (reference sequence). The CDR3 totals 13 residues. CDR3 sequence: CAWSVTVRQPQHF. CDR3 bases: TGTGCCTGGAGTGTAACCGTCCGGCAGCCCCAGCATTTT.

This chain connects TRBV29-1 to TRBJ1-3; D is perhaps TRBD1 (5 bases). The CDR3 is made up of 13 amino acids. V dropped 3 bases and J dropped 4 bases, with 10 bases sitting between them. The V gene's germline CDR1 is SQVTM and CDR2 ANQGSEA. Here the CDR3 reads CSVDGGRGNTIYF. CDR3 bases: TGCAGCGTTGACGGGGGAAGAGGAAACACCATATATTTT.

This chain connects TRBV5-1 to TRBJ2-5; no clear D. Germline assignment: CDR1 SGHRS and CDR2 YFSETQ. The CDR3 has 14 residues. Trimming took 1 base from V and 0 from J, leaving 7 bases between them. The CDR3 DNA reads as TGCGCCAGCAGCTTGTTCGGCTACCAAGAGACCCAGTACTTC. The encoded protein is CASSLFGYQETQYF.

V and J are TRBV5-8 and TRBJ2-3; TRBD2 is a possible D gene (6 bases). Trimming removed 4 bases from V and 0 bases from J, with 15 bases in between. CDR3 length: 16 residues. The germline gives CDR1 SGHTS, CDR2 YDEGEE. The CDR3 is CASSRGGAPSTDTQYF. The CDR3 region has the DNA TGTGCCAGCAGCAGGGGAGGCGCCCCTAGCACAGATACGCAGTATTTT.

The chain recombines TRBV9 with TRBJ1-4; no reliable D call. CDR1 and CDR2 (germline): SGDLS, YYNGEE. This CDR3 has 15 amino acids. The V gene lost 4 bases and the J gene lost 5 bases, with 15 bases spanning the gap. CDR3 DNA sequence: TGTGCCAGCAGCCGAAGGAGTACTGGGAATGAAAAACTGTTTTTT. This gives the protein CASSRRSTGNEKLFF.

The rearrangement joins TRBV28 to TRBJ2-3; possibly TRBD1 or TRBD2 for D (5 bases each). Germline V gene data show CDR1 as MDHEN and CDR2 as SYDVKM. The CDR3 loop spans 14 amino acids. The ends were cut back, 7 bases at V and 0 bases at J, with 11 bases in the middle. CDR3 DNA: TGTGCCAGCACCAGAGGGGCCAGCACAGATACGCAGTATTTT. Its translation: CASTRGASTDTQYF.